A selection of T cell receptor beta chains follows, all from one sample in a study of graft-versus-host responses after intestinal transplantation. Data came from immunoSEQ multiplex PCR; TCRdb stores just in-frame clones and leaves some out. In the table there are tens of thousands of clones, roughly nine tenths of which are singletons. Their cognate antigens are unknown. The starting material was unstimulated CD8+ T cells sorted from spleen or lymph node cells, obtained before intestinal transplant. The source of these receptors is a human donor who received an intestinal transplant. The CDR3 runs from the conserved cysteine through the conserved F or W. D genes are given only for firm matches. Expanded clones get a size class; other rows say once, few or many, or leave the size out.

clone size: NA; V gene: TRBV21-1; D gene: NA; J gene: TRBJ2-4; CDR3 length: 17; CDR3 DNA: TGTGCCAGCAGCAAAGACGGGGACAGGGGGCTACAAAACATTCAGTACTTC; CDR3 protein: CASSKDGDRGLQNIQYF
clone size: once; V gene: TRBV4-1; D gene: TRBD2; J gene: TRBJ2-2; CDR3 length: 15; CDR3 DNA: TGCGCCAGCAGCCAAGTACTAGCGGCCATGGGGGAGCTGTTTTTT; CDR3 protein: CASSQVLAAMGELFF
clone size: NA; V gene: TRBV6-1; D gene: NA; J gene: TRBJ1-5; CDR3 length: 15; CDR3 DNA: TGTGCCAGCAGCGAACAGGGCTATAGCAATCAGCCCCAGCATTTT; CDR3 protein: CASSEQGYSNQPQHF
clone size: NA; V gene: TRBV30; D gene: TRBD1; J gene: TRBJ2-7; CDR3 length: 13; CDR3 DNA: TGTGCCTGGGACGGGGACAGCGCCTACGAGCAGTACTTC; CDR3 protein: CAWDGDSAYEQYF
clone size: NA; V gene: TRBV4-1; D gene: TRBD1; J gene: TRBJ1-5; CDR3 length: 17; CDR3 DNA: TGCGCCAGCAGCCGGCAGACAGGGGGCGAGGGCAATCAGCCCCAGCATTTT; CDR3 protein: CASSRQTGGEGNQPQHF
clone size: NA; V gene: TRBV4-1; D gene: TRBD1; J gene: TRBJ2-1; CDR3 length: 14; CDR3 DNA: TGCGCCAGCAGCCTAGGGGGCTCGCGGCATGAGCAGTTCTTC; CDR3 protein: CASSLGGSRHEQFF
clone size: NA; V gene: TRBV7-6; D gene: TRBD2; J gene: TRBJ2-1; CDR3 length: 16; CDR3 DNA: TGTGCCAGCAGCTCCTTGGGGACTAGCGGGAACAATGAGCAGTTCTTC; CDR3 protein: CASSSLGTSGNNEQFF
clone size: NA; V gene: TRBV28; D gene: NA; J gene: TRBJ2-7; CDR3 length: 11; CDR3 DNA: TGTGCCAGCAGTTTCCAGGGGGAGCAGTACTTC; CDR3 protein: CASSFQGEQYF
clone size: NA; V gene: TRBV7-9; D gene: NA; J gene: TRBJ2-7; CDR3 length: 12; CDR3 DNA: TGTGCCAGCAGCTTAGCGCCCGGGGAGCAGTACTTC; CDR3 protein: CASSLAPGEQYF
clone size: NA; V gene: TRBV23-1; D gene: NA; J gene: TRBJ1-1; CDR3 length: 16; CDR3 DNA: TGCGCCAGCAGTCAATCAAGTCGGGGGATGAACACTGAAGCTTTCTTT; CDR3 protein: CASSQSSRGMNTEAFF
clone size: NA; V gene: TRBV12-5; D gene: NA; J gene: TRBJ2-1; CDR3 length: 16; CDR3 DNA: TGTGCTAGTGGTTTGGGTTGGGGACTCACTGACAATGAGCAGTTCTTC; CDR3 protein: CASGLGWGLTDNEQFF
clone size: NA; V gene: TRBV4-1; D gene: TRBD1; J gene: TRBJ1-5; CDR3 length: 15; CDR3 DNA: TGCGCCAGCAGCCAAGAGGACAGGGGCAATCAGCCCCAGCATTTT; CDR3 protein: CASSQEDRGNQPQHF
clone size: NA; V gene: TRBV4-1; D gene: NA; J gene: TRBJ1-1; CDR3 length: 19; CDR3 DNA: TGCGCCAGCAGCCTCCCGGTTGAGGGCTGGGTACCCATGAACACTGAAGCTTTCTTT; CDR3 protein: CASSLPVEGWVPMNTEAFF
clone size: NA; V gene: TRBV15; D gene: NA; J gene: TRBJ1-2; CDR3 length: 13; CDR3 DNA: TGTGCCACCAGCAGCCGGGGGGCGGATGGCTACACCTTC; CDR3 protein: CATSSRGADGYTF
clone size: NA; V gene: TRBV11-2; D gene: NA; J gene: TRBJ2-7; CDR3 length: 14; CDR3 DNA: TGTGCCAGCAGCTTACTCCTGAGCTCCTACGAGCAGTACTTC; CDR3 protein: CASSLLLSSYEQYF
clone size: NA; V gene: TRBV7-2; D gene: NA; J gene: TRBJ2-5; CDR3 length: 12; CDR3 DNA: TGTGCCAGCAGCCTCCTCCAAGAGACCCAGTACTTC; CDR3 protein: CASSLLQETQYF
clone size: NA; V gene: TRBV11-2; D gene: NA; J gene: TRBJ1-3; CDR3 length: 17; CDR3 DNA: TGTGCCAGCAGCTTAATCTCAGGGGCGCAGGCTGGAAACACCATATATTTT; CDR3 protein: CASSLISGAQAGNTIYF
clone size: once; V gene: TRBV5-6; D gene: NA; J gene: TRBJ2-5; CDR3 length: 14; CDR3 DNA: TGTGCCAGCAGCCCGCCGGGTTATCAAGAGACCCAGTACTTC; CDR3 protein: CASSPPGYQETQYF
clone size: NA; V gene: TRBV4-1; D gene: NA; J gene: TRBJ2-7; CDR3 length: 15; CDR3 DNA: TGCGCCAGCAGCCAAGGGATGGACAGCTCCTACGAGCAGTACTTC; CDR3 protein: CASSQGMDSSYEQYF
clone size: NA; V gene: TRBV6-5; D gene: TRBD2; J gene: TRBJ2-7; CDR3 length: 15; CDR3 DNA: TGTGCCAGCAGTTACTCTGGCGGGGGGTTTTACGAGCAGTACTTC; CDR3 protein: CASSYSGGGFYEQYF
clone size: once; V gene: TRBV6-5; D gene: TRBD1; J gene: TRBJ1-5; CDR3 length: 15; CDR3 DNA: TGTGCCAGCAGTCCCGGACAGGGTGGCAATCAGCCCCAGCATTTT; CDR3 protein: CASSPGQGGNQPQHF
clone size: NA; V gene: TRBV4-1; D gene: NA; J gene: TRBJ1-5; CDR3 length: 15; CDR3 DNA: TGCGCCAGCAGCCAAGGCAGGGTAAAAGGCCAGCCCCAGCATTTT; CDR3 protein: CASSQGRVKGQPQHF
clone size: NA; V gene: TRBV5-8; D gene: NA; J gene: TRBJ1-6; CDR3 length: 14; CDR3 DNA: TGTGCCAGCAGCTTTGGAACAGGTGGGGCACCCCTCCACTTT; CDR3 protein: CASSFGTGGAPLHF
clone size: NA; V gene: TRBV30; D gene: TRBD2; J gene: TRBJ2-1; CDR3 length: 15; CDR3 DNA: TGTGCCTGGAGTGTCTCGAGCGGGAGTTACAATGAGCAGTTCTTC; CDR3 protein: CAWSVSSGSYNEQFF
clone size: few; V gene: TRBV6-5; D gene: NA; J gene: TRBJ2-2; CDR3 length: 15; CDR3 DNA: TGTGCCAGCAGTTACTCGACACCGAACACCGGGGAGCTGTTTTTT; CDR3 protein: CASSYSTPNTGELFF
clone size: NA; V gene: TRBV7-6; D gene: TRBD1; J gene: TRBJ1-1; CDR3 length: 14; CDR3 DNA: TGTGCCAGCAGCTGGACAGGAGAGTCCACTGAAGCTTTCTTT; CDR3 protein: CASSWTGESTEAFF
clone size: NA; V gene: TRBV4-3; D gene: NA; J gene: TRBJ1-3; CDR3 length: 14; CDR3 DNA: TGCGCCAGCAGCCAAGGGAGCTCTGGAAACACCATATATTTT; CDR3 protein: CASSQGSSGNTIYF
clone size: NA; V gene: TRBV5-1; D gene: NA; J gene: TRBJ2-7; CDR3 length: 14; CDR3 DNA: TGCGCCAGCAGCTTGGCCAATGCTGAGCGCGAGCAGTACTTC; CDR3 protein: CASSLANAEREQYF